This T cell receptor (beta chain) was identified during a study of T cells in localized non-small cell lung cancer. Method: immunoSEQ multiplex PCR; TCRdb's copy keeps in-frame clones and lacks some. The table includes around 30,000 clones, around 94% detected once. Study conclusions and caveats: The study sequenced only one region of the tumor. As a result, intratumor heterogeneity could not be excluded and remains possible.

Concerning this clone: Its antigen remains unidentified.

The source is a woman aged 35 to 75 with stage I lung adenocarcinoma. Sequencing used peripheral blood, obtained before any cancer treatment.

CDR3 in DNA: TGCGCCAGCAGAGCGGGGGGCCAAAACACCGGGGAGCTGTTTTTT. This codes for CASRAGGQNTGELFF. The rearrangement links TRBV5-1 to TRBJ2-2; 9 nucleotides match TRBD2. This CDR3 has 15 amino acids. Trimming took 5 bases from V and 2 from J; bases not matched to a gene: 4. CDR1 and CDR2 from the germline V gene are SGHRS and YFSETQ. The variable domain in full, completed from reference TRBV5-1 and TRBJ2-2, reads KAGVTQTPRYLIKTRGQQVTLSCSPISGHRSVSWYQQTPGQGLQFLFEYFSETQRNKGNFPGRFSGRQFSNSRSEMNVSTLELGDSALYLCASRAGGQNTGELFFGEGSRLTVL.